A selection of T cell receptor beta chains follows, all from one sample in a study of tumor-infiltrating lymphocytes in glioblastoma multiforme. TCRdb processed the multiplex PCR reads anew with MiXCR; each CDR3 protein has one entry. The sample has about 15,000 distinct CDR3 sequences; roughly two thirds are singletons. The sequencing sample was made of brain tumor tissue. The receptors shown here come from a male donor with glioblastoma. The CDR3 runs from the conserved cysteine through the conserved F or W. A D gene is named only where the DNA matches it firmly.

D,J,V,CDR3
TRBD2,TRBJ2-3,TRBV5-5,CASGLAGVGADVQYF
-,TRBJ2-5,TRBV10-2,CASRTGEDTQYF
TRBD2,TRBJ2-3,TRBV20-1,CSARYSGEDDTQYF
-,TRBJ1-5,TRBV11-2,CASSLDRGGNQPQHF
-,TRBJ2-7,TRBV20-1,CSALKVETYEQYF
TRBD2,TRBJ2-2,TRBV10-1,CASSEMASGRAELFF
TRBD1,TRBJ2-2,TRBV4-2,CASSPPGQKTGELFF
-,TRBJ2-3,TRBV11-3,CASSFESHTDVQYF
TRBD1,TRBJ2-2,TRBV7-8,CASSPRQGTGELFF
-,TRBJ1-1,TRBV11-2,CAIERWRGGDTEAFF
-,TRBJ2-7,TRBV20-1,CSAREGEGAHEQYF
-,TRBJ2-1,TRBV7-9,CASSLPVPRDDQFF
-,TRBJ2-5,TRBV3-1,CASSWVAEGHQETQYF
TRBD2,TRBJ2-3,TRBV6-1,CASSELAGSGDTQYF
TRBD1,TRBJ1-1,TRBV11-2,CASSVVQGVTFF
-,TRBJ2-3,TRBV5-5,CASSSAVGTGTQYF
-,TRBJ2-5,TRBV4-1,CAGSHPAEGGIQETQYF
-,TRBJ1-5,TRBV6-1,CASSECGQSNQPQHF
-,TRBJ2-7,TRBV11-2,CASSLRVISEQYF
TRBD1,TRBJ2-7,TRBV20-1,CSASGQGSISYEQCF
-,TRBJ2-3,TRBV20-1,CSARDRGGLAGNRSTDTQYF
-,TRBJ2-3,TRBV20-1,CSAGNREHGTDTQYF
TRBD2,TRBJ2-3,TRBV12-3/TRBV12-4,CASRGGAFSTDTQYF
-,TRBJ1-2,TRBV11-2,CASSLEKSEYGYTF
TRBD2,TRBJ2-1,TRBV4-2,CASSQEGSGSSYNEQFF
-,TRBJ1-1,TRBV6-6,CASSYPPGQQAFF
-,TRBJ2-5,TRBV5-6,CGSSLARLPQETQYF
-,TRBJ2-2,TRBV20-1,CSARKSGNTGELFF
-,TRBJ1-2,TRBV20-1,CSAREFGGTIGYTF
TRBD2,TRBJ2-1,TRBV29-1,CRCGGSEQFF
-,TRBJ2-3,TRBV20-1,CSAWPPMSEAQYF
-,TRBJ1-2,TRBV6-2/TRBV6-3,CASSYGSLTGYTF
-,TRBJ2-1,TRBV20-1,CSPRYWRSCYEQFF